This T cell receptor beta chain was found in a study of early T cells in non-severe SARS-CoV-2 infection. A few counts support this clonotype. Its antigen is unidentified. Unique molecular identifiers were attached to individual cDNA molecules. One entry per CDR3 protein, called by TCRdb with MiXCR from the 5' RACE reads. The profile covers 55,000 to 75,000 distinct CDR3 sequences, with about 9.1% appearing a single time and less than 20% taken by the ten largest. Study-level findings and limits: VDJdb matching, biased toward anti-spike CD8 responses, missed private and CD4 specificities.

Sequenced here: whole blood, sampled at baseline. The source of this sequence is an adult who was a healthcare worker with PCR-confirmed SARS-CoV-2 infection or an uninfected control (not recorded which).

The CDR3 nucleotides read TGTGCCAGCGGCCGCTTTGGGCAGTACTTC. It encodes CASGRFGQYF. The chain employs TRBV28 and TRBJ2-7; D uncertain. Germline assignment: CDR1 MDHEN and CDR2 SYDVKM. The length of the CDR3 is 10 residues. The V and J ends lost 8 bases and 9 bases respectively, with 11 bases between them.